These 21 T cell receptor beta chains were sequenced from one sample in a study of blood T cell repertoires in COVID-19. Libraries were prepared by immunoSEQ multiplex PCR; TCRdb keeps only in-frame clonotypes and omits some of them. The data hold 260,000 or so clones, with approximately 80% observed a single time. Sequenced input: peripheral blood. The receptors come from a woman aged 70-85 years with acute or convalescent COVID-19.

The CDR3 loop reads CASSQGALGYTF. The CDR3 DNA sequence: TGTGCCAGCAGCCAGGGGGCTCTTGGCTACACCTTC. The chain uses TRBV28 and TRBJ1-2; 8 nucleotides line up with TRBD1. The V gene end was trimmed by 6 bases and the J gene end by 7 bases; junction bases not matched to a gene: 4. The CDR3 runs 12 residues. Germline V lookup: CDR1 MDHEN, CDR2 SYDVKM.

The genes are TRBV27 and TRBJ1-1; D is uncertain. The germline V gene has CDR1 MNHEY and CDR2 SMNVEV (reference sequence). This CDR3 comprises 13 residues. The V gene lost 3 bases and the J gene lost 0 bases, with 5 bases spanning the gap. The CDR3 loop is CASSFYLNTEAFF. The CDR3 DNA follows: TGTGCCAGCAGTTTTTACTTGAACACTGAAGCTTTCTTT.

This chain uses TRBV5-6 with TRBJ2-1; D possibly corresponds to TRBD1 (6 bases). This CDR3 region has 17 residues. Germline CDR1 SGHDT, CDR2 YYEEEE. Trimming cost V 1 base and J 2 bases, with 16 bases left between them. The CDR3 coding sequence is TGTGCCAGCAGCTTGACGCTGGACAGCAAAACCTACAATGAGCAGTTCTTC. This sequence encodes CASSLTLDSKTYNEQFF.

The chain employs TRBV20-1 and TRBJ1-3; D is unclear. Germline CDR1 DFQATT, CDR2 SNEGSKA (reference sequence). The CDR3 is 13 residues long. Between the trimmed V and J ends, which lost 3 bases and 6 bases, there was a span of 12 bases. The DNA for the CDR3 is TGCAGTGCTAGTACAGACGGCCAAAACACCATATATTTT. Its protein product is CSASTDGQNTIYF.

The chain employs TRBV4-3 and TRBJ2-1, with TRBD2 matching 7 bases. The CDR3 length is 16 residues. V dropped 0 bases and J dropped 3; count of bases not matched to a gene: 5. Germline CDR1 reads LGHNA; CDR2 reads YSLEER. This CDR3 is CASSQDQSGDYNEQFF. DNA for the CDR3: TGCGCCAGCAGCCAAGATCAGAGCGGGGACTACAATGAGCAGTTCTTC.

The V call is TRBV10-3, the J call TRBJ2-7, with TRBD1 matching 7 bases. This CDR3 has 12 amino acids. V was pared by 6 bases and J by 6 bases, with 5 bases of the junction left unmatched. Germline CDR1 reads ENHRY; CDR2 reads SYGVKD. CDR3 sequence: CAIRQTGSEQYF. For the CDR3, the DNA is TGTGCCATCAGACAGACAGGGAGCGAGCAGTACTTC.

V usage is TRBV7-9 and J usage is TRBJ1-1, with 7 positions matching TRBD1. The germline V gene encodes CDR1 SEHNR and CDR2 FQNEAQ (reference sequence). The CDR3 has 17 residues. Germline trimming cut 5 bases from V and 0 bases from J; bases unmatched to any gene: 12. The CDR3 DNA reads TGTGCCAGCAGCCTCGGAGGTACGGGACAGATGAACACTGAAGCTTTCTTT. Residues: CASSLGGTGQMNTEAFF.

This chain uses TRBV6-2 or TRBV6-3 with TRBJ2-2; D remains ambiguous. The V gene lost 5 bases and the J gene lost 1 base, with 2 bases spanning the gap. This CDR3 is built from 12 residues. CDR1 is MNHEY and CDR2 is SVGEGT in the germline V gene. The CDR3 nucleotides read TGTGCCAGCAGTCAGAACACCGGGGAGCTGTTTTTT. Amino acid sequence: CASSQNTGELFF.

The chain joins TRBV10-3 to TRBJ1-4, with D unclear. The germline V and J ends were trimmed by 4 bases and 7 bases, with 10 bases remaining between them. Germline V gene lookup returns CDR1 ENHRY and CDR2 SYGVKD. The CDR3 extends over 13 amino acids. In nucleotides, the CDR3 is TGTGCCATCAGTGCTCCCCCTAGTGAAAAACTGTTTTTT. Translated: CAISAPPSEKLFF.

The chain employs TRBV14 and TRBJ2-3; D gene unclear. V dropped 2 bases and J dropped 2 bases, with 11 bases sitting between them. In germline, CDR1 is SGHDN, CDR2 FVKESK. The CDR3 runs to 15 residues. This CDR3 reads CASSQMTHITDTQYF. The CDR3 DNA is TGTGCCAGCAGCCAAATGACACATATCACAGATACGCAGTATTTT.

The chain employs TRBV5-4 and TRBJ1-3; maybe TRBD1 (6 bases). The CDR3 consists of 14 residues. The germline gives CDR1 SGHNT, CDR2 YYREEE (reference sequence). Trimming left V 5 bases short and J 1 base short, with 10 bases between. CDR3 in DNA: TGTGCCAGCAGTCTACAGGGATCTGGAAACACCATATATTTT. As protein: CASSLQGSGNTIYF.

This chain uses TRBV6-2 or TRBV6-3 with TRBJ1-2; D remains ambiguous. This CDR3 is built from 12 residues. With 6 bases removed from V and 8 bases from J, the gap between germline ends came to 13 bases. Germline V lookup: CDR1 MNHEY, CDR2 SVGEGT. In DNA form, the CDR3 reads TGTGCCAGCAGCCCCATGAGGGTCGGCTACACCTTC. Translating gives CASSPMRVGYTF.

This sequence joins TRBV7-2 and TRBJ2-3, with 8 bases matching TRBD2. From germline, CDR1 is SGHTA and CDR2 FQGNSA. V shed 5 bases and J 11 bases; nucleotides not matched to a gene: 12. This CDR3 region has 14 residues. This chain's CDR3 is CASSPEGGRLGQYF. The CDR3 DNA reads as TGTGCCAGCAGCCCAGAGGGCGGGAGGCTCGGGCAGTATTTT.

The chain links TRBV9 to TRBJ2-7; possibly TRBD2 for D (7 bases). CDR3 length: 16 amino acids. Germline V CDR1 and CDR2: SGDLS, YYNGEE. V lost 0 bases to trimming and J lost 4 bases, with 17 bases between them. The CDR3 is CASSVAAGAGGYEQYF. The CDR3 DNA follows: TGTGCCAGCAGCGTAGCGGCGGGGGCTGGGGGATACGAGCAGTACTTC.

This chain joins TRBV19 and TRBJ2-7; D may be TRBD1 (5 bases). The CDR3 sequence is 13 residues long. V was shortened by 5 bases and J by 1 base, with 9 bases between the two germline ends. Germline loops: CDR1 LNHDA, CDR2 SQIVND (reference sequence). The CDR3 region is CASSQGASYEQYF. The CDR3 DNA reads TGTGCCAGTAGTCAAGGGGCGTCCTACGAGCAGTACTTC.

This clone was counted once. This chain links TRBV27 with TRBJ2-3; TRBD2 matches at 13 bases. The J segment lost 1 base and the V segment lost 6 bases, leaving 7 bases of the junction unmatched. CDR1 MNHEY and CDR2 SMNVEV come from the germline V gene (reference sequence). This CDR3 is 17 amino acids long. This CDR3 reads CASSFGTSGTRTDTQYF. In DNA form, the CDR3 reads TGTGCCAGCAGCTTCGGGACTAGCGGGACTCGCACAGATACGCAGTATTTT.

In this sample, this clone turned up many times. This chain joins TRBV7-2 and TRBJ1-6; D is uncertain. The CDR3 has 15 residues. The germline CDR1 and CDR2 sequences are SGHTA and FQGNSA. Trimming removed 1 base at V and 14 bases at J, with 18 bases between. This CDR3 reads CASSLGEFGRSTLHF. CDR3 nucleotide sequence: TGTGCCAGCAGCTTAGGAGAATTTGGCAGGTCTACCCTCCACTTT.

J is TRBJ1-2 and V is TRBV18; 7 positions agree with TRBD1. Per the germline V gene, CDR1 is KGHSH and CDR2 is LQKENI. With V trimmed by 1 base and J by 5 bases, 1 base remained unmatched. CDR3 length: 13 amino acids. For the CDR3, the DNA is TGTGCCAGCTCACCACGGGACAGTTATGGCTACACCTTC. Amino acids: CASSPRDSYGYTF.

This chain joins TRBV7-2 and TRBJ1-1, with unresolved D. V was clipped by 1 base and J by 7 bases, with 10 bases between them. CDR1 and CDR2 (germline): SGHTA, FQGNSA. The CDR3 runs 13 residues. The CDR3 bases are TGTGCCAGCAGCTTAGTGGCACGTAATGAAGCTTTCTTT. Protein product: CASSLVARNEAFF.

The gene calls are TRBV4-3 and TRBJ2-2; unclear D gene. In germline, CDR1 is LGHNA, CDR2 YSLEER. Trimming removed 3 bases at V and 3 bases at J, with 14 bases between. This CDR3 has 16 residues. The CDR3: CASSQSRYLYTGELFF. CDR3 DNA: TGCGCCAGCAGCCAGTCCCGATATCTATACACCGGGGAGCTGTTTTTT.

This sequence joins TRBV2 and TRBJ2-7; 8 bases map to TRBD2. The junction had 17 bases not matched to a gene; V was cut back by 11 bases and J by 5 bases. Germline-derived CDR1 and CDR2 are SNHLY and FYNNEI. CDR3 length equals 15 residues. As DNA, the CDR3 is TGTGCCTCCCTAGGGTATCGGGGGGGCCGGGACGAGCAGTACTTC. The encoded protein is CASLGYRGGRDEQYF. The whole variable domain, remainder taken from reference TRBV2 and TRBJ2-7, is EPEVTQTPSHQVTQMGQEVILRCVPISNHLYFYWYRQILGQKVEFLVSFYNNEISEKSEIFDDQFSVERPDGSNFTLKIRSTKLEDSAMYFCASLGYRGGRDEQYFGPGTRLTVT.